The source of this TCR beta chain is a study of post-analysis software for immune sequencing data. Study observations and caveats: Batch-matched samples strongly co-clustered by F measure. In patients, about 5 TRBV segments were more frequent than in controls, with TRBV5-6, TRBV5-1 and TRBV20-1 among them.

Ends included, the CDR3 has 16 residues. Germline CDR1 reads PRHDT; CDR2 reads FYEKMQ (reference sequence). The TCR beta cDNA libraries contained unique molecular identifiers. TCRdb redid the calling of the PCR reads with MiXCR, one entry per CDR3 protein. The sample consists of 550,000 to 700,000 distinct CDR3 sequences, 44% of them appearing once. Remarks on this clonotype: Its antigen remains unidentified. Because the CDR3's place on the DNA is in doubt, the DNA is left out and the CDR3 is given as listed by TCRdb.

This chain connects TRBV13 to TRBJ2-5. Sequenced input: blood. The receptor's source is a girl aged 5-17 years with multiple sclerosis. CDR3: CASSFRTFFGEETQYF.